The 26 T cell receptor beta chains below all came from one sample that was sequenced in a study of blood T cell repertoires in COVID-19. Data came from immunoSEQ multiplex PCR; TCRdb stores just in-frame clones and leaves some out. Here the sample spans tens of thousands of clones, approximately 83% being singletons. The sequencing sample was made of peripheral blood. These TCRs come from a man aged 80 or over with COVID-19, enrolled during active disease.

The J gene is TRBJ1-1, the V gene TRBV9; 7 nucleotides line up with TRBD1. In germline, CDR1 is SGDLS, CDR2 YYNGEE. The CDR3 is 15 amino acids. The trim removed 0 bases at V and 0 bases at J, leaving 2 bases unmatched. The CDR3 DNA is TGTGCCAGCAGCGTAGTGGGACAGCTGAACACTGAAGCTTTCTTT. The encoded protein is CASSVVGQLNTEAFF.

This clone has only one observation. The chain employs TRBV5-8 and TRBJ1-5; D is undetermined. CDR1 SGHTS and CDR2 YDEGEE come from the germline V gene. The CDR3 runs to 11 residues. Trimming cost V 3 bases and J 11 bases, with 9 bases left between them. Here the CDR3 reads CASSSLEAQHF. The CDR3 DNA is TGTGCCAGCAGCTCTTTGGAGGCCCAGCATTTT.

In this sample, this clone turned up once. The chain links TRBV9 to TRBJ1-2; D is unresolved. This CDR3 spans 15 amino acids. Germline-derived CDR1 and CDR2 are SGDLS and YYNGEE. The V and J ends lost 4 bases and 8 bases respectively, with 21 bases between them. The CDR3 DNA follows: TGTGCCAGCAGCCCCCGACCAGGCGGGGTGGGAGGCTACACCTTC. Residues: CASSPRPGGVGGYTF.

This chain uses TRBV24-1 with TRBJ2-5; 8 bases line up with TRBD1. Germline CDR1 reads KGHDR; CDR2 reads SFDVKD. Losses at the gene ends were 7 bases for V and 1 base for J; bases not matched to a gene: 13. The length of the CDR3 is 17 residues. The DNA of the CDR3 is TGTGCCACCAGCATCACGAGGGGCAGGGGGCTCCAAGAGACCCAGTACTTC. Its translation is CATSITRGRGLQETQYF.

The chain uses TRBV9 and TRBJ2-2; 10 positions match TRBD2. Germline trimming cut 0 bases from V and 6 bases from J; bases unmatched to any gene: 5. CDR1 SGDLS and CDR2 YYNGEE come from the germline V gene. The CDR3 has 16 residues. The CDR3 DNA is TGTGCCAGCAGCGTAGAGAGCGGGGGGGCCGCCGGGGAGCTGTTTTTT. It is translated as CASSVESGGAAGELFF.

V gene TRBV19 combines with J gene TRBJ1-1; maybe TRBD1 (5 bases). Trimming shortened V by 8 bases and J by 4 bases, and 23 bases separated the two germline ends. CDR3 length: 16 residues. Looked up from germline, CDR1 is LNHDA and CDR2 is SQIVND (reference sequence). The CDR3 DNA sequence: TGTGCCAGTGTTAACTTAAAGGGGTTCCACACCACTGAAGCTTTCTTT. Its translation: CASVNLKGFHTTEAFF. The full variable domain, completed using reference TRBV19 and TRBJ1-1, is DGGITQSPKYLFRKEGQNVTLSCEQNLNHDAMYWYRQDPGQGLRLIYYSQIVNDFQKGDIAEGYSVSREKKESFPLTVTSAQKNPTAFYLCASVNLKGFHTTEAFFGQGTRLTVV.

This clone showed up just once. This chain uses TRBV30 with TRBJ2-7; 8 nucleotides line up with TRBD1. The germline V gene has CDR1 GTSNPN and CDR2 SVGIG (reference sequence). The trim removed 8 bases at V and 7 bases at J, leaving 10 bases unmatched. This CDR3 is built from 12 residues. The CDR3 sequence: CAGGRGQSEQYF. CDR3 in DNA: TGTGCCGGGGGCAGGGGGCAAAGTGAGCAGTACTTC.

The V gene is TRBV6-5, the J gene TRBJ1-5; D is unclear. In germline, CDR1 is MNHEY, CDR2 SVGAGI. The V end was cut by 2 bases, the J end by 7 bases, with 12 bases between. CDR3 size: 14 residues. The CDR3 is CASSYLPGGQPQHF. The CDR3 nucleotides are TGTGCCAGCAGTTACCTCCCAGGAGGGCAGCCCCAGCATTTT.

This clone occurred once. The chain couples TRBV6-5 to TRBJ2-7; D is perhaps TRBD1 (6 bases). Germline assignment: CDR1 MNHEY and CDR2 SVGAGI. There are 14 residues in the CDR3. Between the trimmed V and J ends, which lost 4 bases and 2 bases, there was a span of 12 bases. Here the CDR3 DNA reads TGTGCCAGCAGTTGGGGCAGGGGAACCTACGAGCAGTACGTC. It codes for CASSWGRGTYEQYV.

This rearrangement joins TRBV11-2 to TRBJ1-2; D is undetermined. The CDR3 is 15 amino acids. V lost 0 bases, J lost 6 bases, and 14 bases lay in between. Looked up from germline, CDR1 is SGHAT and CDR2 is FQNNGV. The CDR3 DNA follows: TGTGCCAGCAGCTTAGATCTGGGAGTTTTCGATGGCTACACCTTC. Amino acid sequence: CASSLDLGVFDGYTF. The variable domain in full, completed from reference TRBV11-2 and TRBJ1-2, reads EAGVAQSPRYKIIEKRQSVAFWCNPISGHATLYWYQQILGQGPKLLIQFQNNGVVDDSQLPKDRFSAERLKGVDSTLKIQPAKLEDSAVYLCASSLDLGVFDGYTFGSGTRLTVV.

The V gene is TRBV5-6, the J gene TRBJ2-3; TRBD1 is a possible D gene (6 bases). This CDR3 is 12 amino acids long. CDR1 and CDR2 from the germline V gene are SGHDT and YYEEEE. V dropped 4 bases and J dropped 10 bases, with 13 bases sitting between them. CDR3 amino acids: CASSVPQGPQYF. CDR3 sequence (DNA): TGTGCCAGCAGCGTACCACAGGGACCGCAGTATTTT.

The V gene is TRBV13, the J gene TRBJ1-1; D unclear. Germline-derived CDR1 and CDR2 are PRHDT and FYEKMQ (reference sequence). CDR3 length: 13 amino acids. Trimming cost V 3 bases and J 0 bases, with 5 bases left between them. This CDR3 reads CASSLEMNTEAFF. The CDR3 bases are TGTGCCAGCAGCTTGGAGATGAACACTGAAGCTTTCTTT.

The chain links TRBV20-1 to TRBJ2-7; D perhaps matches TRBD2 (5 bases). V lost 6 bases to trimming and J lost 6 bases, with 12 bases between them. The CDR3 sequence is 11 residues long. Germline V gene sequence: CDR1 DFQATT, CDR2 SNEGSKA (reference sequence). The CDR3 nucleotides read TGCAGTGCAGGAGGCGTGGGCGAGCAGTACGTC. Its translation: CSAGGVGEQYV.

This rearrangement joins TRBV6-5 to TRBJ1-1, with D perhaps matching TRBD1 (6 bases). V dropped 6 bases and J dropped 3 bases, with 11 bases sitting between them. The length of the CDR3 is 13 residues. The germline CDR1 and CDR2 sequences are MNHEY and SVGAGI. In nucleotides, the CDR3 is TGTGCCAGCAGCGTACAGGGAGACACTGAAGCTTTCTTT. Translating it yields CASSVQGDTEAFF.

The chain employs TRBV12-3 or TRBV12-4 and TRBJ1-2, with a tentative D call TRBD1 (5 bases). This CDR3 is 12 amino acids long. Trimming shortened V by 1 base and J by 8 bases, and 8 bases separated the two germline ends. The CDR3: CASSLGQGGYTF. CDR3 DNA sequence: TGTGCCAGCAGTTTAGGGCAGGGAGGCTACACCTTC.

This clone was recorded once. The CDR3 region is CASSQRPQHPSPLHF. In DNA, the CDR3 is TGTGCCAGCAGCCAGCGCCCCCAGCACCCTTCACCCCTCCACTTT. V is TRBV7-2 and J is TRBJ1-6; D ambiguous. The germline gives CDR1 SGHTA, CDR2 FQGNSA. V gave up 5 bases and J gave up 9 bases, with 17 bases separating them. CDR3 length: 15 residues.

This clone was seen just once. The chain has TRBV11-3 and TRBJ2-3, with 7 bases identical to TRBD2. Germline V CDR1 and CDR2: SGHNT, YENEEA. V shed 3 bases, J shed 0 bases, and the junction held 3 bases outside the gene matches. This CDR3 is 15 amino acids long. Here the CDR3 DNA reads TGTGCCAGCAGCTTCGCTAGCGGTAGCACAGATACGCAGTATTTT. As protein: CASSFASGSTDTQYF.

The chain carries TRBV4-2 and TRBJ1-1; a possible D gene is TRBD1 (6 bases). Deletions cut 2 bases from V and 1 base from J, with 17 bases between. The CDR3 extends over 17 amino acids. Germline-derived CDR1 and CDR2 are LGHNA and YNFKEQ. The DNA for the CDR3 is TGTGCCAGCAGCCAACAAACCGTTCAGGGGCAGAACACTGAAGCTTTCTTT. Translating it yields CASSQQTVQGQNTEAFF.

V gene TRBV7-2 combines with J gene TRBJ2-1, with 9 bases identical to TRBD1. Germline trimming cut 1 base from V and 2 bases from J; bases unmatched to any gene: 6. The V gene's germline CDR1 is SGHTA and CDR2 FQGNSA. This CDR3 is 17 amino acids long. The DNA for the CDR3 is TGTGCCAGCAGCTTAGGCTCCGGGACAGGGCCCTACAATGAGCAGTTCTTC. Protein product: CASSLGSGTGPYNEQFF.

This clone was found a few times. This chain links TRBV4-3 with TRBJ1-1; a possible D gene is TRBD1 (6 bases). V was clipped by 1 base and J by 1 base, with 16 bases between them. The CDR3 sequence is 17 residues long. Germline lookup yields CDR1 LGHNA and CDR2 YSLEER. The CDR3 protein is CASSQVTGYASNTEAFF. The CDR3 DNA reads TGCGCCAGCAGCCAAGTCACAGGGTACGCCTCGAACACTGAAGCTTTCTTT.

This clone was counted once. This chain connects TRBV30 to TRBJ2-3; 12 nucleotides line up with TRBD2. CDR3 length: 17 residues. Per germline, CDR1 GTSNPN and CDR2 SVGIG (reference sequence). The junction had 10 bases not matched to a gene; V was cut back by 1 base and J by 5 bases. The CDR3 coding sequence is TGTGCCTGGAGTGCGGGACTAGCGGGCCAGGGTGGAGATACGCAGTATTTT. Translated: CAWSAGLAGQGGDTQYF.

J is TRBJ1-6 and V is TRBV7-7; 7 bases line up with TRBD1. The germline gives CDR1 SSHAT, CDR2 FNYEAQ (reference sequence). Losses at the gene ends were 1 base for V and 8 bases for J; bases not matched to a gene: 2. This CDR3 region has 14 residues. CDR3 amino acids: CASSLEGAHSPLHF. CDR3 nucleotide sequence: TGTGCCAGCAGCTTAGAGGGGGCTCATTCACCCCTCCACTTT. Filled out from reference TRBV7-7 and TRBJ1-6, the complete variable domain reads GAGVSQSPRYKVTKRGQDVTLRCDPISSHATLYWYQQALGQGPEFLTYFNYEAQPDKSGLPSDRFSAERPEGSISTLTIQRTEQRDSAMYRCASSLEGAHSPLHFGNGTRLTVT.

The rearrangement joins TRBV12-5 to TRBJ2-5; 7 nucleotides agree with TRBD1. Germline assignment: CDR1 LGHNT and CDR2 FRNRAP. This CDR3 spans 15 amino acids. V lost 5 bases to trimming and J lost 5 bases; unmatched junction nucleotides: 11. The CDR3 region is CASGTTRGSGETQYF. The CDR3, as DNA: TGTGCTAGTGGTACTACCAGGGGGTCCGGGGAGACCCAGTACTTC.

A few counts support this clone. The rearrangement joins TRBV21-1 to TRBJ1-2; the D call in the table, TRBD1, was not verified against the DNA. TRBV21-1 is noted as a pseudogene. This CDR3 is 13 amino acids long. CDR3 protein: CASSKQGIDGYTF. CDR3 coding DNA: TGTGCCAGCAGCAAACAGGGGATCGATGGCTACACCTTC.

This clone showed up just once. The chain carries TRBV5-1 and TRBJ1-2; 11 positions agree with TRBD1. The ends lost 4 bases at V and 4 bases at J; junction bases unmatched: 6. The CDR3 length is 15 residues. CDR1 and CDR2 from the germline V gene are SGHRS and YFSETQ. CDR3: CASSPRDRGTYGYTF. Here the CDR3 DNA reads TGCGCCAGCAGCCCCCGGGACAGGGGGACCTATGGCTACACCTTC.

This chain joins TRBV2 and TRBJ1-6; 8 bases are shared with TRBD1. Germline CDR1 reads SNHLY; CDR2 reads FYNNEI. The V gene end was trimmed by 7 bases and the J gene end by 7 bases; junction bases not matched to a gene: 3. CDR3 length: 13 amino acids. The CDR3 sequence is CASKRQGNSPLHF. CDR3 nucleotide sequence: TGTGCCAGCAAACGACAGGGGAATTCACCCCTCCACTTT.